The 19 T cell receptor beta chains below all came from one sample that was sequenced in a study of blood T cell repertoires in COVID-19. Here immunoSEQ multiplex PCR was the method, and the copy in TCRdb shows in-frame clones only, minus some. The sample has 87,000 or so clones; approximately 89% are singletons. Sequenced material: peripheral blood. The receptors were gathered from a human donor with acute or convalescent COVID-19. The donor label of this sample is uncertain.

The V gene is TRBV30, the J gene TRBJ1-2, with D possibly being TRBD1 (5 bases). The V and J ends lost 0 bases and 5 bases respectively, with 13 bases between them. The CDR3 covers 14 residues. CDR1 and CDR2 (germline): GTSNPN, SVGIG (reference sequence). The CDR3 reads CAWSVTRGRYGYTF. DNA for the CDR3: TGTGCCTGGAGTGTAACCCGGGGGAGGTATGGCTACACCTTC.

The CDR3 bases are TGTGCCAGTAGTATAGGCGGACAGGGCAAGGACGAGCAGTACTTC. Translation gives CASSIGGQGKDEQYF. V and J are TRBV19 and TRBJ2-7; 8 positions match TRBD1. In germline, CDR1 is LNHDA, CDR2 SQIVND (reference sequence). CDR3 length: 15 amino acids. The V segment lost 1 base and the J segment 5 bases; nucleotides outside the gene matches: 7.

The rearrangement uses TRBV9 and TRBJ2-3; D perhaps matches TRBD2 (7 bases). Germline assignment: CDR1 SGDLS and CDR2 YYNGEE. This CDR3 region has 16 residues. Trimming stripped 0 bases from V and 2 bases from J, with 13 bases between. The CDR3 DNA reads as TGTGCCAGCAGCGTAGGTCGGGGGGCAGACACAGATACGCAGTATTTT. This sequence encodes CASSVGRGADTDTQYF.

V is TRBV29-1 and J is TRBJ2-1; D is unresolved. CDR3 length: 14 residues. Germline values: CDR1 SQVTM, CDR2 ANQGSEA. With 0 bases removed from V and 5 bases from J, the gap between germline ends came to 11 bases. CDR3 in DNA: TGCAGCGTTGAAGAAGAGCGCAGAAACAATGAGCAGTTCTTC. It yields the protein CSVEEERRNNEQFF.

A few counts support this clone. CDR3 residues: CASSYRGSGNTIYF. CDR3 DNA sequence: TGTGCCAGCAGTTACCGGGGCTCTGGAAACACCATATATTTT. The chain joins TRBV6-5 to TRBJ1-3; D remains ambiguous. The CDR3 length is 14 residues. Germline V lookup: CDR1 MNHEY, CDR2 SVGAGI. Trimming left V 2 bases short and J 0 bases short, with 5 bases between.

The V and J genes are TRBV11-2 and TRBJ1-5; D may be TRBD1 (5 bases). The CDR3 is made up of 15 amino acids. V was trimmed by 1 base and J by 4 bases, leaving 11 bases between them. From germline, CDR1 is SGHAT and CDR2 FQNNGV. CDR3 coding DNA: TGTGCCAGCAGCTTAGCCCTCGGACAAAATCAGCCCCAGCATTTT. Its translation is CASSLALGQNQPQHF.

V usage is TRBV9 and J usage is TRBJ1-3, with D perhaps matching TRBD1 (6 bases). CDR3 length equals 17 residues. Germline CDR1 is SGDLS and CDR2 is YYNGEE. Trimming removed 0 bases at V and 2 bases at J, with 15 bases between. CDR3 nucleotide sequence: TGTGCCAGCAGCGTAGAGGGGGGGGTTTTCGCTGGAAACACCATATATTTT. Encoded protein: CASSVEGGVFAGNTIYF.

The gene calls are TRBV12-3 or TRBV12-4 and TRBJ1-1, with D hard to call. The CDR3 has 13 amino acids. The germline V and J ends were trimmed by 3 bases and 4 bases, with 9 bases remaining between them. For the CDR3, the DNA is TGTGCCAGCAGTTTTGGGGAGACCACTGAAGCTTTCTTT. Protein: CASSFGETTEAFF.

The chain couples TRBV11-2 to TRBJ1-1, with a tentative D call TRBD1 (6 bases). Germline lookup yields CDR1 SGHAT and CDR2 FQNNGV. This CDR3 spans 15 amino acids. Trimming left V 1 base short and J 2 bases short, with 11 bases between. CDR3 residues: CASSLGEGVNTEAFF. In DNA, the CDR3 is TGTGCCAGCAGCTTAGGCGAGGGGGTCAACACTGAAGCTTTCTTT.

V gene TRBV10-3 combines with J gene TRBJ2-7, with D possibly matching TRBD1 (6 bases). This CDR3 spans 13 amino acids. Germline values: CDR1 ENHRY, CDR2 SYGVKD. The V end lost 6 bases, the J end lost 0 bases, and 9 bases lay between the germline ends. The CDR3 sequence: CAIRGGSSYEQYF. The CDR3, as DNA: TGTGCCATCAGAGGGGGAAGCTCCTACGAGCAGTACTTC.

The rearrangement links TRBV10-3 to TRBJ2-7; possible D gene TRBD1, 5 bases. The length of the CDR3 is 12 residues. Germline V gene lookup returns CDR1 ENHRY and CDR2 SYGVKD. Trimming took off 3 bases at V and 5 bases at J, with 8 bases between the two ends. The CDR3 protein is CAISDPRDEQYF. For the CDR3, the DNA is TGTGCCATCAGTGACCCCAGGGACGAGCAGTACTTC.

This chain uses TRBV28 with TRBJ1-4; D not resolved. The germline CDR1 and CDR2 sequences are MDHEN and SYDVKM. V lost 5 bases and J 8 bases, leaving 9 bases between the germline ends. The CDR3 covers 12 residues. Written as DNA, the CDR3 is TGTGCCAGCAGTATACCGAGGGAAAAACTGTTTTTT. Its translation: CASSIPREKLFF. The full variable domain, completed using reference TRBV28 and TRBJ1-4, is DVKVTQSSRYLVKRTGEKVFLECVQDMDHENMFWYRQDPGLGLRLIYFSYDVKMKEKGDIPEGYSVSREKKERFSLILESASTNQTSMYLCASSIPREKLFFGSGTQLSVL.

This chain connects TRBV30 to TRBJ1-5; 7 bases fit TRBD1. CDR3 length: 14 amino acids. The junction had 9 bases not matched to a gene; V was cut back by 3 bases and J by 7 bases. Looked up from germline, CDR1 is GTSNPN and CDR2 is SVGIG (reference sequence). In nucleotides, the CDR3 is TGTGCCTGGAGCCATACAGGGGACGGACAGCCCCAGCATTTT. Translation gives CAWSHTGDGQPQHF.

The rearrangement joins TRBV6-6 to TRBJ2-2; 7 nucleotides match TRBD1. Per the germline V gene, CDR1 is MNHNY and CDR2 is SVGAGI (reference sequence). The junction had 4 bases not matched to a gene; V was cut back by 6 bases and J by 3 bases. The CDR3 is 14 residues long. DNA of the CDR3: TGTGCCAGCAGAAGCACAGGGGACACCGGGGAGCTGTTTTTT. This translates into CASRSTGDTGELFF.

V usage is TRBV7-9 and J usage is TRBJ2-3; 13 bases are shared with TRBD2. Unmatched junction bases numbered 14, after V lost 5 bases and J lost 9 bases. There are 17 residues in the CDR3. Germline V gene sequence: CDR1 SEHNR, CDR2 FQNEAQ (reference sequence). The CDR3 sequence: CASSPPGLAGASNTQYF. The CDR3 DNA reads TGTGCCAGCAGCCCTCCTGGACTAGCGGGGGCTTCCAACACGCAGTATTTT. The whole variable domain, filled in from reference TRBV7-9 and TRBJ2-3, reads DTGVSQNPRHKITKRGQNVTFRCDPISEHNRLYWYRQTLGQGPEFLTYFQNEAQLEKSRLLSDRFSAERPKGSFSTLEIQRTEQGDSAMYLCASSPPGLAGASNTQYFGPGTRLTVL.

This clone appeared a few times. The CDR3 region is CASSQRAGGESSYNSPLHF. The DNA for the CDR3 is TGCGCCAGCAGCCAAAGGGCAGGGGGAGAAAGCTCCTATAATTCACCCCTCCACTTT. The chain links TRBV4-1 to TRBJ1-6; 7 nucleotides line up with TRBD1. The V gene end was trimmed by 2 bases and the J gene end by 0 bases; junction bases not matched to a gene: 10. The CDR3 consists of 19 residues. The germline V gene encodes CDR1 MGHRA and CDR2 YSYEKL.

J is TRBJ2-7 and V is TRBV28; TRBD1 aligns across 9 bases. This CDR3 is 14 amino acids long. The V segment lost 3 bases and the J segment 7 bases; nucleotides outside the gene matches: 7. Germline V gene sequence: CDR1 MDHEN, CDR2 SYDVKM. This CDR3 is CASSFRDRAGEQYF. In DNA form, the CDR3 reads TGTGCCAGCAGTTTCCGGGACAGGGCGGGAGAGCAGTACTTC. Variable domain in full (rest from reference TRBV28 and TRBJ2-7): DVKVTQSSRYLVKRTGEKVFLECVQDMDHENMFWYRQDPGLGLRLIYFSYDVKMKEKGDIPEGYSVSREKKERFSLILESASTNQTSMYLCASSFRDRAGEQYFGPGTRLTVT.

This clone was counted a single time. The genes are TRBV5-4 and TRBJ2-5, with 15 bases aligning to TRBD2. There are 19 residues in the CDR3. V shed 0 bases and J 2 bases; nucleotides not matched to a gene: 8. Germline CDR1 and CDR2: SGHNT and YYREEE (reference sequence). The CDR3 sequence is CASSLAKGGTSGGQETQYF. Here the CDR3 DNA reads TGTGCCAGCAGCTTGGCCAAGGGTGGGACTAGCGGGGGGCAAGAGACCCAGTACTTC.

The rearrangement joins TRBV7-9 to TRBJ1-1, with 8 bases that match TRBD1. Germline CDR1 is SEHNR and CDR2 is FQNEAQ (reference sequence). This CDR3 region has 14 residues. J lost 3 bases, V lost 2 bases, and 2 bases had no gene match. As DNA, the CDR3 is TGTGCCAGCAGCTTAACAGGGGGATACACTGAAGCTTTCTTT. Amino acid sequence: CASSLTGGYTEAFF.